This T cell receptor (beta chain) was obtained from a study of a mutant IDH1 vaccine in newly diagnosed glioma. Study as a whole: Eight vaccine doses were administered to patients at weeks 1, 3, 5, 7, 11, 15, 19 and 23. Vaccination followed radiotherapy alone by 4-6 weeks, or accompanied temozolomide cycles. Treated patients had a mean age of roughly 40 years and an approximately 62% male, approximately 38% female split.

Libraries were prepared by immunoSEQ multiplex PCR; TCRdb keeps only in-frame clonotypes and omits some of them. The profile shows roughly 57,000 clones, 70% to 90% of them singletons. Germline-derived CDR1 and CDR2 are ENHRY and SYGVKD. V was cut by 9 bases and J by 0 bases, with 18 bases left in between. This CDR3 region has 15 residues. Study observations and caveats: With respect to changes in top peripheral T cell clonotypes, pseudoprogression seemed unrelated.

Time point in this sample: week 11, during vaccination. In the vaccine, a single dose held 300 ug of the mutant IDH1 20-mer peptide, along with topical imiquimod. Concerning this clone itself: Antigen specificity is unknown.

The material sequenced was PBMCs, taken from a glioma patient whose treatment included an IDH1 peptide vaccine. The source is a man aged 35 to 55 with glioma. The chain couples TRBV10-3 to TRBJ2-7, with D possibly being TRBD1 (5 bases). CDR3 sequence reads: CAIWGLSGNSYEQYF. CDR3 DNA: TGTGCCATATGGGGCTTGAGTGGTAACTCCTACGAGCAGTACTTC.